Following are 14 T cell receptor beta chains from one sample sequenced in a study of blood T cells in healthy people across ages. A second PCR, run for about 7 to 11 cycles, used a sample-barcoded 5' primer plus a J-beta primer mix. TCRdb independently ran MiXCR on the 5' RACE reads; one entry per CDR3 protein. The table includes roughly 1,800,000 distinct CDR3 sequences, roughly 49% detected once. Material: blood. All receptors come from a woman aged 35 to 49 in good health.

The chain employs TRBV18 and TRBJ1-2; possible D gene TRBD1, 5 bases. Germline V gene lookup returns CDR1 KGHSH and CDR2 LQKENI. This CDR3 spans 13 amino acids. Trimming removed 3 bases from V and 6 bases from J, with 11 bases in between. CDR3 nucleotide sequence: TGTGCCAGCTCACCGAAGGGGACCGATGGCTACACCTTC. Amino acid sequence: CASSPKGTDGYTF. The variable domain in full, with the rest retrieved from reference TRBV18 and TRBJ1-2, is NAGVMQNPRHLVRRRGQEARLRCSPMKGHSHVYWYRQLPEEGLKFMVYLQKENIIDESGMPKERFSAEFPKEGPSILRIQQVVRGDSAAYFCASSPKGTDGYTFGSGTRLTVV.

Only a few counts were recorded for this clonotype. V is TRBV5-5 and J is TRBJ1-2, with a tentative D call TRBD1 (5 bases). V was cut by 3 bases and J by 4 bases, with 16 bases left in between. CDR3 size: 15 residues. Germline V lookup: CDR1 SGHKS, CDR2 YYEKEE (reference sequence). DNA for the CDR3: TGTGCCAGCAGCTCCGAAACCTCCGGGACCTATGGCTACACCTTC. Protein sequence: CASSSETSGTYGYTF.

For this clonotype: The germline gene is not matched at one end of the junction; a read error may be the cause. V usage is TRBV5-1 and J usage is TRBJ2-1, with 8 bases matching TRBD2. The CDR3 has 16 residues. Germline V lookup: CDR1 SGHRS, CDR2 YFSETQ. The CDR3 sequence is CASSLDPGLGGYEQLF. The CDR3 DNA follows: TGCGCCAGCAGCTTGGACCCGGGACTAGGAGGCTATGAGCAGTTGTTC.

This clonotype came up a few times. The chain joins TRBV5-1 to TRBJ2-7; the D gene is possibly TRBD1 (6 bases). This CDR3 comprises 14 residues. The V gene's germline CDR1 is SGHRS and CDR2 YFSETQ. V was shortened by 4 bases and J by 2 bases, with 13 bases between the two germline ends. This CDR3 is CASSKGTITYEQYF. The CDR3, as DNA: TGCGCCAGCAGCAAGGGGACAATCACCTACGAGCAGTACTTC.

The rearrangement joins TRBV20-1 to TRBJ2-2, with 7 bases identical to TRBD2. The V gene end was trimmed by 5 bases and the J gene end by 1 base; junction bases not matched to a gene: 7. The length of the CDR3 is 15 residues. The germline V gene encodes CDR1 DFQATT and CDR2 SNEGSKA (reference sequence). The CDR3 reads CSALRELENTGELFF. CDR3 DNA: TGCAGTGCTTTGCGGGAGTTAGAGAACACCGGGGAGCTGTTTTTT.

In its sample, this clonotype was seen once. The CDR3 DNA sequence: TGTGCCAGCAGTACCCCCTTTACTAGCACAGATACGCAGTATTTT. Translation gives CASSTPFTSTDTQYF. This chain links TRBV6-2 or TRBV6-3 with TRBJ2-3; D gene unclear. CDR1 and CDR2 from the germline V gene are MNHEY and SVGEGT. V lost 5 bases to trimming and J lost 0 bases, with 12 bases between them. The CDR3 extends over 15 amino acids.

This chain joins TRBV9 and TRBJ2-5, with D tentatively TRBD2 (7 bases). Germline assignment: CDR1 SGDLS and CDR2 YYNGEE. Trimming cost V 4 bases and J 5 bases, with 15 bases left between them. The CDR3 runs 14 residues. In DNA form, the CDR3 reads TGTGCCAGCAGCAACGCGGGGGCCGGTGAGACCCAGTACTTC. Its translation is CASSNAGAGETQYF.

V and J are TRBV20-1 and TRBJ1-6; D is possibly TRBD1 (6 bases). V gave up 6 bases and J gave up 7 bases, with 34 bases separating them. The CDR3 runs 20 residues. Per germline, CDR1 DFQATT and CDR2 SNEGSKA (reference sequence). The CDR3: CSAVRGFFGYSSFANSPLHF. Here the CDR3 DNA reads TGCAGTGCGGTCAGGGGATTCTTTGGCTACAGCTCCTTTGCGAATTCACCCCTCCACTTT.

The V gene is TRBV9, the J gene TRBJ2-3, with 8 bases lining up with TRBD2. The CDR3 runs to 17 residues. Trimming at V came to 3 bases and at J to 4 bases, leaving 13 bases not matched to a gene. Germline CDR1 SGDLS, CDR2 YYNGEE. The CDR3 loop reads CASSATPGGGGADTQYF. The CDR3 DNA is TGTGCCAGCAGCGCTACTCCCGGGGGGGGCGGCGCAGATACGCAGTATTTT. Complete variable domain (other parts from reference TRBV9 and TRBJ2-3): DSGVTQTPKHLITATGQRVTLRCSPRSGDLSVYWYQQSLDQGLQFLIQYYNGEERAKGNILERFSAQQFPDLHSELNLSSLELGDSALYFCASSATPGGGGADTQYFGPGTRLTVL.

The chain couples TRBV20-1 to TRBJ2-3; D tentatively fits TRBD1 or TRBD2 (5 bases each). The CDR3 consists of 14 residues. Germline CDR1 DFQATT, CDR2 SNEGSKA (reference sequence). Trimming took 5 bases from V and 5 from J, leaving 17 bases between them. In nucleotides, the CDR3 is TGCAGTGCTGGCCGGGACCCCGAGGGAGATACGCAGTATTTT. This codes for CSAGRDPEGDTQYF.

DNA of the CDR3: TGCAGTGCCCCCGGGAACACTGAAGCTTTCTTT. This encodes CSAPGNTEAFF. The chain couples TRBV20-1 to TRBJ1-1; no clear D gene. The CDR3 covers 11 residues. Per the germline V gene, CDR1 is DFQATT and CDR2 is SNEGSKA (reference sequence). Trimming left V 6 bases short and J 1 base short, with 6 bases between.

This clonotype was seen a handful of times. The chain links TRBV29-1 to TRBJ2-3; 8 bases map to TRBD1. V lost 0 bases and J lost 8; bases outside the gene matches: 1. CDR3 length equals 12 residues. CDR1 and CDR2 from the germline V gene are SQVTM and ANQGSEA. CDR3 amino acids: CSVEDGQGTQYF. DNA for the CDR3: TGCAGCGTTGAAGATGGACAGGGTACGCAGTATTTT.

The chain links TRBV5-1 to TRBJ2-1, with TRBD2 identical over 7 bases. Losses at the gene ends were 4 bases for V and 0 bases for J; bases not matched to a gene: 7. CDR3 length: 16 amino acids. Germline CDR1 is SGHRS and CDR2 is YFSETQ. The CDR3 here is CASSLWTRSSYNEQFF. As DNA, the CDR3 is TGCGCCAGCAGCCTCTGGACTAGGAGCTCCTACAATGAGCAGTTCTTC.

This clonotype was seen a few times. The rearrangement links TRBV6-6 to TRBJ2-3, with a weak D call TRBD2 (6 bases). The germline CDR1 and CDR2 sequences are MNHNY and SVGAGI (reference sequence). This CDR3 has 14 amino acids. Trimming stripped 2 bases from V and 5 bases from J, with 11 bases between. CDR3 sequence (DNA): TGTGCCAGCAGTTACGGGTTGGGGGGAGATACGCAGTATTTT. Protein product: CASSYGLGGDTQYF.